This TCR beta chain was captured by sequencing in a study of spatial heterogeneity in lung cancer. Study-level findings and limits: Ubiquitous expanded tumor TCRs appeared in blood more at resection than follow-up.

This clonotype was observed many times. The antigen remains undetermined. The CDR3 totals 16 residues. Per the germline V gene, CDR1 is KGHSH and CDR2 is LQKENI. V was pared by 4 bases and J by 7 bases, with 13 bases of the junction left unmatched. Time point in this sample: sample taken at primary tumor resection. Whole RNA, which was extracted from tumor, nontumor lung tissue or frozen PBMC, was sequenced without any cell sorting. The cohort: 70 to 75 early-stage, untreated non-small cell lung cancer patients. The presence of a unique molecular identifier marked each TCR cDNA molecule. TCRdb independently ran MiXCR on the 5' RACE reads; one entry per CDR3 protein. Found here are 80,000 to 95,000 distinct CDR3 sequences, over 8.5% of them singletons; the top ten hold 6.5% to 8.5%.

The input for sequencing was PBMCs, taken at surgery. The chain is built from TRBV18 and TRBJ1-2; 9 bases fit TRBD1. The TCR comes from a male donor with early-stage non-small cell lung cancer. The CDR3 DNA reads as TGTGCCAGCTCACAAAACCTCCCGGGACAGGGTTTTGGCTACACCTTC. This codes for CASSQNLPGQGFGYTF.